This TCR beta chain is from a study of blood T cell repertoires in COVID-19. Study-wide context: COVID-19 samples collected from the United States, Italy and Spain covered acute and convalescent phases. Sample material is recorded as cDNA or gDNA derived from T cells, B-cell-depleted T cells, or PBMCs.

Those enrolled in Seattle joined during active infection and were followed longitudinally afterward. Under the authors' procedure: Amplification from reference gene primers served as the basis for estimated nucleated cell counts. Profiled with immunoSEQ multiplex PCR; TCRdb holds only in-frame clones, not every one. The D gene and trimming were derived from the DNA, and the V and J assignments and clone size from that table. Of around 400,000 clones listed, over 75% were seen once; the top ten hold over 9.5%. The specimen was peripheral blood. This clonotype was obtained from a woman in her thirties with COVID-19, enrolled during active disease.

The CDR3 DNA is TGTGCCAGCAGCCCAAGAGGACTAGCGGGAGTGGTAGATACGCAGTATTTT. Encoded protein: CASSPRGLAGVVDTQYF. The V and J genes are TRBV7-9 and TRBJ2-3, with 13 bases fitting TRBD2. Germline values: CDR1 SEHNR, CDR2 FQNEAQ (reference sequence). CDR3 size: 17 residues. With 5 bases clipped from V and 5 bases from J, the junction kept 10 bases outside the gene matches.